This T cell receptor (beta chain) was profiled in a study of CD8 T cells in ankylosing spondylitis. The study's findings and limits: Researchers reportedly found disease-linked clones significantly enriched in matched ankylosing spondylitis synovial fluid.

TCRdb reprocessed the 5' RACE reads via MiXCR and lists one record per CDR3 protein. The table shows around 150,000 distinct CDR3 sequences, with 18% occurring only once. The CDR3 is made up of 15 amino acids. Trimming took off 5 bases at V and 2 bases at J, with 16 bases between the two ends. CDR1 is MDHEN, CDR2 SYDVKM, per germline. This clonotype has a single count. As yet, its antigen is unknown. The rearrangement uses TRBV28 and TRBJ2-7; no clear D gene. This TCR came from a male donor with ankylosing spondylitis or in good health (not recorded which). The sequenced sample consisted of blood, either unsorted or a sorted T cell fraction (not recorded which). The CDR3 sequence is CASSRVPPKTYEQYF. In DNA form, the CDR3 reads TGTGCCAGCAGTCGGGTCCCACCGAAAACCTACGAGCAGTACTTC. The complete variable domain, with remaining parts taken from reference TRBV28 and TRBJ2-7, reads DVKVTQSSRYLVKRTGEKVFLECVQDMDHENMFWYRQDPGLGLRLIYFSYDVKMKEKGDIPEGYSVSREKKERFSLILESASTNQTSMYLCASSRVPPKTYEQYFGPGTRLTVT.